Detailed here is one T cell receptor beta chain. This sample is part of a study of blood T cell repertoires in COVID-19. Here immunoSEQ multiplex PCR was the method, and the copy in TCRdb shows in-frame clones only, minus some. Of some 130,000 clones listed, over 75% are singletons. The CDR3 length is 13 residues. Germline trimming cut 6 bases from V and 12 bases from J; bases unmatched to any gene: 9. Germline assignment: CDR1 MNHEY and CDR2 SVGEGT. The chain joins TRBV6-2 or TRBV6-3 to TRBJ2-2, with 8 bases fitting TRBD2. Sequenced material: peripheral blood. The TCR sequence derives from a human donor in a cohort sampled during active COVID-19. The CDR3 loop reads CASSQTSVQKLFF. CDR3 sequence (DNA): TGTGCCAGCAGCCAGACTAGCGTACAGAAGCTGTTTTTT.